The sequence of this TCR beta chain was determined in a study of blood T cells in healthy people across ages. This CDR3 has 13 amino acids. The V end lost 1 base, the J end lost 10 bases, and 11 bases lay between the germline ends. The V gene's germline CDR1 is SEHNR and CDR2 FQNEAQ (reference sequence). The table lists this clonotype with a few counts. Through a sample-barcoded 5' primer and a J-beta primer mix, a second PCR was run for roughly 6 to 12 cycles. MiXCR was run by TCRdb on the 5' RACE reads, yielding one entry per CDR3 protein. This sample has 1.4 million or so distinct CDR3 sequences, with approximately 43% found just once.

The chain is built from TRBV7-9 and TRBJ1-5; D remains unclear. This receptor was obtained from a woman aged 18-29 years in good health. The sample consisted of blood. The CDR3 DNA reads as TGTGCCAGCAGCTTAGGTTCTGTACAACCCCAGCATTTT. Translation gives CASSLGSVQPQHF.